This passage covers 26 T cell receptor beta chains from one sample sequenced in a study of regulatory T cells in long-lasting Graves disease (dated by TCRdb to the early 2020s). The library was produced with multiplex PCR. Instrument used: Illumina HiSeq 4000. TCR beta libraries were built with iRepertoire HTBI primers and Arm-PCR amplification of CDR3 regions. TCRdb reprocessing: public reads trimmed at Q25 with fastp, clones called with MiXCR, in-frame beta chains kept. Here each entry gathers all rows of one CDR3 protein and keeps the most common genes and DNA. The sample data list roughly 420,000 distinct CDR3 sequences, and approximately 15% of these were observed just once. Of the sample, about a sixth falls within the top ten clones. The intended sense of this specimen's time point label: newly diagnosed GD, antithyroid drugs for less than 3 months. For both TCR sequencing and RNA sequencing, RNA was extracted from PBMCs in TRIzol.

This same sample was also part of a study on T cells in Graves' hyperthyroidism and ophthalmopathy.

The sample in question was peripheral blood mononuclear cells (PBMCs), obtained at new diagnosis, from a patient treated with antithyroid drugs. These receptors all come from a woman aged 45-65 years with Graves disease. Donor details come from another sample of the same person, matched by shared clones.

This clonotype was recorded many times. This chain connects TRBV5-1 to TRBJ2-7; 7 bases agree with TRBD2. The trim removed 4 bases at V and 0 bases at J, leaving 7 bases unmatched. This CDR3 is 15 amino acids long. The germline CDR1 and CDR2 sequences are SGHRS and YFSETQ. The CDR3 is CASSPAAGVSYEQYF. The CDR3 nucleotides are TGCGCCAGCAGCCCCGCTGCGGGGGTCTCCTACGAGCAGTACTTC.

This clonotype was seen many times. The chain joins TRBV2 to TRBJ1-2; 9 nucleotides line up with TRBD1. J gave up 8 bases and V 5 bases, and 12 bases lay outside the gene matches. Germline loops: CDR1 SNHLY, CDR2 FYNNEI. The CDR3 extends over 15 amino acids. CDR3 coding DNA: TGTGCCAGCAGTCCTCGGGACGGGACAGGGAGCGGCTACACCTTC. The encoded protein is CASSPRDGTGSGYTF.

This clonotype was seen repeatedly, ten times or more. The CDR3 DNA follows: TGTGCCAGCAGCCGCGGATGGAGTAGGAGGCACGAGCAGTACTTC. The encoded protein is CASSRGWSRRHEQYF. The V call is TRBV7-9, the J call TRBJ2-7; TRBD2 is a possible D gene (5 bases). Germline V gene lookup returns CDR1 SEHNR and CDR2 FQNEAQ (reference sequence). CDR3 length equals 15 residues. Trimming took off 5 bases at V and 5 bases at J, with 19 bases between the two ends.

This clonotype occurred a few times. The V call is TRBV5-4, the J call TRBJ2-3, with 13 bases aligning to TRBD2. Per germline, CDR1 SGHNT and CDR2 YYREEE (reference sequence). The V segment lost 1 base and the J segment 4 bases; nucleotides outside the gene matches: 9. The CDR3 is made up of 18 amino acids. CDR3 sequence reads: CASSLFRTSGRRADTQYF. The CDR3 nucleotides are TGTGCCAGCAGCTTGTTCCGGACTAGCGGGAGAAGGGCAGATACGCAGTATTTT. Complete variable domain (other parts from reference TRBV5-4 and TRBJ2-3): ETGVTQSPTHLIKTRGQQVTLRCSSQSGHNTVSWYQQALGQGPQFIFQYYREEENGRGNFPPRFSGLQFPNYSSELNVNALELDDSALYLCASSLFRTSGRRADTQYFGPGTRLTVL.

V is TRBV20-1 and J is TRBJ1-2; 7 nucleotides match TRBD1. The V and J ends lost 4 bases and 1 base, in that order; junction bases with no gene match: 3. Germline CDR1 and CDR2: DFQATT and SNEGSKA (reference sequence). The CDR3 extends over 13 amino acids. In nucleotides, the CDR3 is TGCAGTGCTACTGACAGGGTTAACTATGGCTACACCTTC. Its protein is CSATDRVNYGYTF.

About this clonotype: This may come from a read error, since a much larger clone is one base off. The V call is TRBV11-2, the J call TRBJ1-1, with D maybe TRBD1 (5 bases). This CDR3 has 16 amino acids. Germline CDR1 and CDR2: SGHAT and FQNNGV. V was cut by 1 base and J by 4 bases, with 16 bases left in between. Here the CDR3 reads CASSLVRDLDFTEAFF. In nucleotides, the CDR3 is TGTGCCAGCAGCTTAGTACGGGACCTAGATTTCACTGAAGCTTTCTTT.

In its sample, this clonotype was seen once. This may come from a read error, since a much larger clone is one base off. The chain couples TRBV6-1 to TRBJ2-7; weak D call: TRBD2 (7 bases). Trimming took off 3 bases at V and 3 bases at J, with 12 bases between the two ends. The CDR3 is 14 amino acids. Germline values: CDR1 MNHNS, CDR2 SASEGT. The CDR3 nucleotides are TGTGCCAGCAGTGAGAGGGGGGGATGCTACGAGCAGTACTTC. This encodes CASSERGGCYEQYF.

To note about this clonotype: Given a much more abundant clone one base away, this may be a read error. The V call is TRBV5-1, the J call TRBJ2-1, with D perhaps assigned TRBD1 or TRBD2 (5 bases each). Germline V CDR1 and CDR2: SGHRS, YFSETQ. The CDR3 spans 14 residues. The V end lost 1 base, the J end lost 5 bases, and 10 bases lay between the germline ends. The CDR3 region has the DNA TGCGCCAGCAGCTTGTGGGGGTCGGACAATGAGCAGTTCTTC. Its translation: CASSLWGSDNEQFF.

The chain has TRBV5-1 and TRBJ2-3; 7 nucleotides match TRBD2. The CDR3 contains 17 residues. The V and J ends lost 1 base and 4 bases, in that order; junction bases with no gene match: 12. CDR1 SGHRS and CDR2 YFSETQ come from the germline V gene. CDR3 sequence (DNA): TGCGCCAGCAGCTTGTGGAATGGCGGGAGTTCTTCAGATACGCAGTATTTT. This translates into CASSLWNGGSSSDTQYF.

In its sample, this clonotype was seen a few times. V and J are TRBV27 and TRBJ2-7, with D maybe TRBD1 (6 bases). The CDR3 has 15 residues. With 0 bases removed from V and 3 bases from J, the gap between germline ends came to 12 bases. Germline CDR1 and CDR2: MNHEY and SMNVEV (reference sequence). The CDR3 region is CASSLSLGQYYEQYF. In nucleotides, the CDR3 is TGTGCCAGCAGTTTATCCCTTGGACAGTACTACGAGCAGTACTTC.

This clonotype was observed many times. The genes are TRBV12-3 or TRBV12-4 and TRBJ2-6; no firm D call. The CDR3 is made up of 14 amino acids. V gave up 6 bases and J gave up 1 base, with 7 bases separating them. The CDR3 nucleotides read TGTGCCAGCAGGGTAACTTCTGGGGCCAACGTCCTGACTTTC. Protein product: CASRVTSGANVLTF.

In this sample, this clonotype turned up many times. The genes are TRBV9 and TRBJ2-3, with 9 bases matching TRBD2. Germline CDR1 and CDR2: SGDLS and YYNGEE. This CDR3 has 16 residues. J lost 4 bases, V lost 3 bases, and 9 bases had no gene match. Written as DNA, the CDR3 is TGTGCCAGCAGCGCATTAGCGGGAGTCTGGTCAGATACGCAGTATTTT. Translated: CASSALAGVWSDTQYF.

This clonotype came up many times. The genes are TRBV12-3 or TRBV12-4 and TRBJ1-1; D is ambiguous. The CDR3 is 14 amino acids. Trimming left V 4 bases short and J 0 bases short, with 9 bases between. The CDR3 is CASSSPGMNTEAFF. CDR3 nucleotide sequence: TGTGCCAGCAGTTCCCCCGGAATGAACACTGAAGCTTTCTTT.

The chain couples TRBV12-3 or TRBV12-4 to TRBJ2-7, with TRBD1 matching 7 bases. The CDR3 is 14 residues long. V was pared by 6 bases and J by 6 bases, with 11 bases of the junction left unmatched. The CDR3 here is CASSERTGNLEQYF. CDR3 nucleotide sequence: TGTGCCAGCAGCGAGAGGACAGGCAACCTCGAGCAGTACTTC.

This clonotype was seen repeatedly, ten times or more. This chain uses TRBV10-3 with TRBJ1-1; TRBD1 matches 12 bases. CDR3 length: 15 amino acids. After removal of 6 bases from V and 5 bases from J, the junction contained 7 bases not matched to a gene. CDR1 ENHRY and CDR2 SYGVKD come from the germline V gene. Here the CDR3 DNA reads TGTGCCATCAGGGGGACAGGGGGCGCAAGGACTGAAGCTTTCTTT. Translating gives CAIRGTGGARTEAFF.

This clonotype was counted many times. The rearrangement joins TRBV7-9 to TRBJ2-7; the D gene is possibly TRBD1 (5 bases). Germline loops: CDR1 SEHNR, CDR2 FQNEAQ (reference sequence). The CDR3 spans 15 residues. V was cut by 0 bases and J by 5 bases, with 14 bases left in between. For the CDR3, the DNA is TGTGCCAGCAGCTTAGCGGACATTTGGGGTCACGAGCAGTACTTC. This codes for CASSLADIWGHEQYF.

The chain joins TRBV5-6 to TRBJ1-2; possible D gene TRBD1, 6 bases. The CDR3 loop spans 14 amino acids. CDR1 is SGHDT, CDR2 YYEEEE, per germline. The germline V and J ends were trimmed by 4 bases and 3 bases, with 13 bases remaining between them. CDR3 sequence reads: CASSGGGADYGYTF. In nucleotides, the CDR3 is TGTGCCAGCAGCGGTGGGGGGGCGGACTATGGCTACACCTTC.

The sample holds a few counts of this clonotype. The V call is TRBV28, the J call TRBJ2-7, with TRBD2 identical over 10 bases. The CDR3 consists of 15 residues. The V gene's germline CDR1 is MDHEN and CDR2 SYDVKM. Trimming removed 6 bases from V and 2 bases from J; junction bases left unmatched: 7. This CDR3 is CASSTRTSGTYEQYF. The CDR3 nucleotides are TGTGCCAGCAGCACCCGGACTAGCGGCACCTACGAGCAGTACTTC.

This rearrangement joins TRBV5-1 to TRBJ1-1; 9 nucleotides agree with TRBD1. CDR3 length: 13 residues. Losses at the gene ends were 3 bases for V and 8 bases for J; bases not matched to a gene: 5. Germline V gene data show CDR1 as SGHRS and CDR2 as YFSETQ. CDR3 loop: CASSSGDRDEAFF. The CDR3 DNA follows: TGCGCCAGCAGCTCGGGGGACAGGGACGAAGCTTTCTTT. Combining the CDR3 with reference TRBV5-1 and TRBJ1-1 gives the whole variable domain KAGVTQTPRYLIKTRGQQVTLSCSPISGHRSVSWYQQTPGQGLQFLFEYFSETQRNKGNFPGRFSGRQFSNSRSEMNVSTLELGDSALYLCASSSGDRDEAFFGQGTRLTVV.

V and J are TRBV10-1 and TRBJ1-2, with 7 bases aligning to TRBD1. The CDR3 has 15 amino acids. The V segment lost 8 bases and the J segment 2 bases; nucleotides outside the gene matches: 11. CDR1 is WNHNN and CDR2 is SYGVQD in the germline V gene (reference sequence). CDR3 protein: CASRRQAGGNYGYTF. CDR3 sequence (DNA): TGCGCCAGCCGACGACAGGCAGGGGGGAACTATGGCTACACCTTC.

This clonotype has at least ten counts. This CDR3 reads CASSPRGRASYEQYF. DNA of the CDR3: TGTGCCAGCAGTCCCAGGGGGAGGGCGTCCTACGAGCAGTACTTC. The chain has TRBV28 and TRBJ2-7; perhaps D is TRBD1 or TRBD2 (7 bases each). This CDR3 comprises 15 residues. Per the germline V gene, CDR1 is MDHEN and CDR2 is SYDVKM. Trimming stripped 5 bases from V and 1 base from J, with 15 bases between. The full variable domain, with the rest looked up from reference TRBV28 and TRBJ2-7, is DVKVTQSSRYLVKRTGEKVFLECVQDMDHENMFWYRQDPGLGLRLIYFSYDVKMKEKGDIPEGYSVSREKKERFSLILESASTNQTSMYLCASSPRGRASYEQYFGPGTRLTVT.

V is TRBV6-9 and J is TRBJ2-5; TRBD2 matches 9 bases. Germline-derived CDR1 and CDR2 are MNHGY and SVAAGI. J was trimmed by 4 bases and V by 0 bases; bases with no gene match: 6. The CDR3 loop spans 16 amino acids. The CDR3 region is CASSYSRLAAIETQYF. CDR3 in DNA: TGTGCCAGCAGTTATTCTCGACTAGCGGCGATAGAGACCCAGTACTTC.

This rearrangement joins TRBV3-1 to TRBJ2-2; 9 bases match TRBD2. The germline CDR1 and CDR2 sequences are LGHDT and YNNKEL (reference sequence). V lost 2 bases, J lost 7 bases, and 14 bases stayed unmatched. The CDR3 has 18 amino acids. CDR3 sequence: CASSQRNLGLAVVGELFF. CDR3 sequence (DNA): TGTGCCAGCAGCCAACGAAACCTGGGACTAGCTGTTGTCGGGGAGCTGTTTTTT.

The J gene is TRBJ1-1, the V gene TRBV6-2 or TRBV6-3, with D unclear. The V and J ends lost 4 bases and 0 bases respectively, with 9 bases between them. This CDR3 has 14 residues. Germline CDR1 reads MNHEY; CDR2 reads SVGEGT. In nucleotides, the CDR3 is TGTGCCAGCAGTTTGACATGGATGAACACTGAAGCTTTCTTT. Translation gives CASSLTWMNTEAFF.

This clonotype has at least ten counts. V is TRBV3-1 and J is TRBJ1-5; D unclear. V was shortened by 1 base and J by 3 bases, with 10 bases between the two germline ends. Per germline, CDR1 LGHDT and CDR2 YNNKEL (reference sequence). The CDR3 spans 15 residues. The CDR3 DNA reads as TGTGCCAGCAGCCAAGGACCGCCGACCAATCAGCCCCAGCATTTT. This codes for CASSQGPPTNQPQHF.

This clonotype was recorded many times. The chain links TRBV20-1 to TRBJ2-7, with D tentatively TRBD1 or TRBD2 (5 bases each). The CDR3 length is 14 residues. Per germline, CDR1 DFQATT and CDR2 SNEGSKA (reference sequence). Trimming removed 5 bases from V and 5 bases from J, with 19 bases in between. The CDR3 here is CSASEGTPPDEQYF. The CDR3 nucleotides read TGCAGTGCTTCTGAGGGGACGCCCCCCGACGAGCAGTACTTC.